This T cell receptor (beta chain) was profiled in a study of blood T cells in healthy people across ages. Overall study findings and caveats: Higher diversity, along with more naive CD4+ cells, distinguished long-lived donors from aged donors.

Primers used in a second PCR of about 7 to 12 cycles were a sample-barcoded 5' primer and a J-beta primer mix. From the 5' RACE reads, TCRdb called clonotypes with MiXCR, one entry per CDR3 protein. The sample lists more than 800,000 distinct CDR3 sequences; about 30% were seen once. About this clonotype itself: Its cognate antigen is unknown. Since a much larger clone is just one base distant, this may be a read error.

The CDR3 length is 14 residues. The J segment lost 10 bases and the V segment lost 3 bases, leaving 8 bases of the junction unmatched. The germline V gene encodes CDR1 SEHNR and CDR2 FQNEAQ (reference sequence). The chain combines TRBV7-9 with TRBJ1-4; 7 bases line up with TRBD1. Sequenced: blood. The sequence came from a woman aged 80 or over in good health. The CDR3 nucleotides read TGTGCCAGCAGCTTCGCGGGACAGAGGGCAAAACTGTTTTTT. It yields the protein CASSFAGQRAKLFF.